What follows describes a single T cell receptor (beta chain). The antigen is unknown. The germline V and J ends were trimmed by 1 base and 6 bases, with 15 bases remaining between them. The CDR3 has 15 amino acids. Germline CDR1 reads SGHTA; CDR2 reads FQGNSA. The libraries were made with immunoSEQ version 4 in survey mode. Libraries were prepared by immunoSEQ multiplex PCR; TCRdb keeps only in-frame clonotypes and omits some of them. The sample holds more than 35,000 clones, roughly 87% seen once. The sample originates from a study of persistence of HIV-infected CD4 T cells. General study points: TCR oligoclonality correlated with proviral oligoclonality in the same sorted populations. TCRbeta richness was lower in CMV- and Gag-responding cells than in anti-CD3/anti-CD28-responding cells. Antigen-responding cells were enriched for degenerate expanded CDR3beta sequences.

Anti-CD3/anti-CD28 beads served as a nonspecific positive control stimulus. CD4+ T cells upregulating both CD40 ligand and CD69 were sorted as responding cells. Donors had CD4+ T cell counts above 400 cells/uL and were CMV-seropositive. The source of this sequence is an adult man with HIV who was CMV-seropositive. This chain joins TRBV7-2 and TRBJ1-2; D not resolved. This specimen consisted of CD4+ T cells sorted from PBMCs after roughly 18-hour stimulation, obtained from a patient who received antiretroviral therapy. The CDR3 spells CASSLGKLRTDGYTF. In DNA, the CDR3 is TGTGCCAGCAGCTTAGGGAAGCTCCGAACCGATGGCTACACCTTC.